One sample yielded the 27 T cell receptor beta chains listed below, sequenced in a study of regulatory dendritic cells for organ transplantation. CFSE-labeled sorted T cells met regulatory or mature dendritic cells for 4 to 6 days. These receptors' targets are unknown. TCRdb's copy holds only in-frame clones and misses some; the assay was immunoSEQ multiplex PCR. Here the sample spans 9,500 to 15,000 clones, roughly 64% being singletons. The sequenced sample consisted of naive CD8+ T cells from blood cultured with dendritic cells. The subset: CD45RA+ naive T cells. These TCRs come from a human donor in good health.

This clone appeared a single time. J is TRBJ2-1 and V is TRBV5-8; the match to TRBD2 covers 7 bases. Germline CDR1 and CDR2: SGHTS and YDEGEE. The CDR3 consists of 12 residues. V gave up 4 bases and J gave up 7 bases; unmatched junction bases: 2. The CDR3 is CASSPGGNEQFF. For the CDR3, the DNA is TGTGCCAGCAGCCCCGGGGGGAATGAGCAGTTCTTC.

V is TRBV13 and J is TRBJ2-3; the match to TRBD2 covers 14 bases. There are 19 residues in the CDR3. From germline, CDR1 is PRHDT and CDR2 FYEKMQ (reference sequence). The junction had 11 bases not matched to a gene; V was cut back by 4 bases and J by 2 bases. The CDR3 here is CASSSGGLAGGATTDTQYF. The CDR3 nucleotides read TGTGCCAGCAGCTCCGGAGGACTAGCGGGGGGAGCCACCACAGATACGCAGTATTTT.

The CDR3 is CASSLKLDYQNTGELFF. The CDR3 DNA reads TGTGCCAGCAGCTTAAAACTGGACTATCAGAACACCGGGGAGCTGTTTTTT. V gene TRBV7-6 combines with J gene TRBJ2-2; TRBD2 is a possible D gene (6 bases). The V end lost 2 bases, the J end lost 1 base, and 14 bases lay between the germline ends. This CDR3 comprises 17 residues. Looked up from germline, CDR1 is SGHVS and CDR2 is FNYEAQ. The whole variable domain, remainder taken from reference TRBV7-6 and TRBJ2-2, is GAGVSQSPRYKVTKRGQDVALRCDPISGHVSLYWYRQALGQGPEFLTYFNYEAQQDKSGLPNDRFSAERPEGSISTLTIQRTEQRDSAMYRCASSLKLDYQNTGELFFGEGSRLTVL.

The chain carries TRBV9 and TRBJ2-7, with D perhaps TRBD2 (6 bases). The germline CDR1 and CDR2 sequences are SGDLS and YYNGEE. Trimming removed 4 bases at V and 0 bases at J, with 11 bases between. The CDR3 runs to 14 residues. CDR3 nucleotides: TGTGCCAGCAGCCCGGGACTGAGCTCCTACGAGCAGTACTTC. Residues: CASSPGLSSYEQYF.

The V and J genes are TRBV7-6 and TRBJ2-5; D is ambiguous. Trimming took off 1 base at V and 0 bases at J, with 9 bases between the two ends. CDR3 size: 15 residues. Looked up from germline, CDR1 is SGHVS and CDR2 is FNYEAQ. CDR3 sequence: CASSLEYKYQETQYF. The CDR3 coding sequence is TGTGCCAGCAGCTTAGAATACAAGTACCAAGAGACCCAGTACTTC.

DNA of the CDR3: TGCAGCGCCGAGGACAGTTCCTACAATGAGCAGTTCTTC. Protein product: CSAEDSSYNEQFF. The rearrangement uses TRBV29-1 and TRBJ2-1; D is possibly TRBD1 (6 bases). This CDR3 has 13 amino acids. In germline, CDR1 is SQVTM, CDR2 ANQGSEA. The V gene lost 7 bases and the J gene lost 1 base, with 11 bases spanning the gap.

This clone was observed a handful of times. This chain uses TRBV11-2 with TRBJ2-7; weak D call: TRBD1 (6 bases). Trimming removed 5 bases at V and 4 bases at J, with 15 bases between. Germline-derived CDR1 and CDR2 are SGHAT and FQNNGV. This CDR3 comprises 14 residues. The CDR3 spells CASSPYRETYEQYF. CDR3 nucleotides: TGTGCCAGCAGCCCATACAGGGAAACTTACGAGCAGTACTTC. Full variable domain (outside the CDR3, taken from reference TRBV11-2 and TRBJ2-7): EAGVAQSPRYKIIEKRQSVAFWCNPISGHATLYWYQQILGQGPKLLIQFQNNGVVDDSQLPKDRFSAERLKGVDSTLKIQPAKLEDSAVYLCASSPYRETYEQYFGPGTRLTVT.

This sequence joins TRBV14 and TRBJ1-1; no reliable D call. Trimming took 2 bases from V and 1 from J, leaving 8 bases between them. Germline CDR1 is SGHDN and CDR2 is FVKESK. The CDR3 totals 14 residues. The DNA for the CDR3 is TGTGCCAGCAGCCAATCTTTCGGGAACACTGAAGCTTTCTTT. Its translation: CASSQSFGNTEAFF.

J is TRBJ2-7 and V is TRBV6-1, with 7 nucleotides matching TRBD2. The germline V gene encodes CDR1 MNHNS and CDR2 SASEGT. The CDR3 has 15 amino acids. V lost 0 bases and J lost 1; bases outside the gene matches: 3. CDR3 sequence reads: CASSEAWGGSYEQYF. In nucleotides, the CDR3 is TGTGCCAGCAGTGAAGCGTGGGGGGGATCCTACGAGCAGTACTTC.

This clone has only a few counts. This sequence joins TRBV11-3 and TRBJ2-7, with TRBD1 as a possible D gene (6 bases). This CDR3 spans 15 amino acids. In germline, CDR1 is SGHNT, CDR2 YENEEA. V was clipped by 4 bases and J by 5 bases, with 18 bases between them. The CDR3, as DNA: TGTGCCAGCAGCTCCCCCTCGACAGGTATCGACGAGCAGTACTTC. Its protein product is CASSSPSTGIDEQYF.

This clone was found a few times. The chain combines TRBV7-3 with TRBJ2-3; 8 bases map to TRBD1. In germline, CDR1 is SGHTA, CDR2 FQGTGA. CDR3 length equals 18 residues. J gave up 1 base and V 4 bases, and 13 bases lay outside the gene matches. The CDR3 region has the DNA TGTGCCAGCAGCTCCTCGATTTCGACAGGGGCGGGCACAGATACGCAGTATTTT. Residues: CASSSSISTGAGTDTQYF.

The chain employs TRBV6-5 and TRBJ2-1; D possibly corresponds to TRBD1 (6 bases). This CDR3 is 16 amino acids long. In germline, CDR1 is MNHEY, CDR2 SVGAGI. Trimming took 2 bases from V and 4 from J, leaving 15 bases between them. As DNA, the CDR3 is TGTGCCAGCAGTTACGGGAACAGGGTGTCTTACAATGAGCAGTTCTTC. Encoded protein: CASSYGNRVSYNEQFF.

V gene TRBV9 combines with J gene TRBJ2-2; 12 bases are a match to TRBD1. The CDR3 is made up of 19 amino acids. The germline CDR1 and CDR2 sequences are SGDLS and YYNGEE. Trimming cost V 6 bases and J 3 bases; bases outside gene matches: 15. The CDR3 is CASNQGQGAEWEDTGELFF. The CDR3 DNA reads TGTGCCAGCAACCAGGGACAGGGGGCTGAGTGGGAAGACACCGGGGAGCTGTTTTTT.

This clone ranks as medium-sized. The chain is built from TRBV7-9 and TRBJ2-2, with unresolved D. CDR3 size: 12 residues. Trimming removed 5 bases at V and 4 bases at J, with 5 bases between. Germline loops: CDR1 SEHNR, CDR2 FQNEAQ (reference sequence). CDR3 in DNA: TGTGCCAGCAGCCGTTCCACCGGGGAGCTGTTTTTT. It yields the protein CASSRSTGELFF.

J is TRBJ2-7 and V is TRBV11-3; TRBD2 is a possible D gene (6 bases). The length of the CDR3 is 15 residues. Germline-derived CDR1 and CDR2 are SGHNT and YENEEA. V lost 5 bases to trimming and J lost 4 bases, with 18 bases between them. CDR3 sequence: CASSLHEGLLYEQYF. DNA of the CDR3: TGTGCCAGCAGCCTCCACGAGGGACTCTTATACGAGCAGTACTTC.

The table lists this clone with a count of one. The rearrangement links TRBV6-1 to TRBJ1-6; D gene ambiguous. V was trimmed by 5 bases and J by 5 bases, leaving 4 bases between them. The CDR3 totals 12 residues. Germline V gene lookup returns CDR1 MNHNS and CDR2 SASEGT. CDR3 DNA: TGTGCCAGCAGTCCCGATAATTCACCCCTCCACTTT. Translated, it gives CASSPDNSPLHF.

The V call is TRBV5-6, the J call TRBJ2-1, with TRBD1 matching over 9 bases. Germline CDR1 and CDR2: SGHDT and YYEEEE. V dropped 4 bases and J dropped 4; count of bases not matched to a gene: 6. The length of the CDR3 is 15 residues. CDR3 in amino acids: CASSPGQGAYNEQFF. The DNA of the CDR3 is TGTGCCAGCAGCCCGGGACAGGGCGCGTACAATGAGCAGTTCTTC.

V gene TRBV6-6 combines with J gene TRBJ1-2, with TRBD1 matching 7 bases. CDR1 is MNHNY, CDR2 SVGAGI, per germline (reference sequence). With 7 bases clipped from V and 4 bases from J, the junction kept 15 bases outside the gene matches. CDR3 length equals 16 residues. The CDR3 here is CASTQGAGGFPYGYTF. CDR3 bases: TGTGCCAGCACCCAAGGGGCAGGGGGATTCCCCTATGGCTACACCTTC.

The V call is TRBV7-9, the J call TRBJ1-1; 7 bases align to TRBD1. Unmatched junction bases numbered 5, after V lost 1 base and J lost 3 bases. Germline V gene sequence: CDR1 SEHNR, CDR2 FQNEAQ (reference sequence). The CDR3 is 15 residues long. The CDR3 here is CASSLVGQGDTEAFF. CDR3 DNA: TGTGCCAGCAGCTTAGTTGGCCAGGGGGACACTGAAGCTTTCTTT.

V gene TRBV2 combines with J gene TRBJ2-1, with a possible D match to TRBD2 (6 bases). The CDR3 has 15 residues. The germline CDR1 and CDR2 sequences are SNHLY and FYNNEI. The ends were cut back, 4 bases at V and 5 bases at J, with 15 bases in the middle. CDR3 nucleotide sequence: TGTGCCAGCAGTGGGGGGGAGAGACCCCACAATGAGCAGTTCTTC. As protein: CASSGGERPHNEQFF.

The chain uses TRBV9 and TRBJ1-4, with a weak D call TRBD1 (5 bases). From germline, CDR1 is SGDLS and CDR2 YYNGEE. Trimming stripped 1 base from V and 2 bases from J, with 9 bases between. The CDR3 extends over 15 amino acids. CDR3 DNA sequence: TGTGCCAGCAGCGTATCCGGGACTACTAATGAAAAACTGTTTTTT. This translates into CASSVSGTTNEKLFF.

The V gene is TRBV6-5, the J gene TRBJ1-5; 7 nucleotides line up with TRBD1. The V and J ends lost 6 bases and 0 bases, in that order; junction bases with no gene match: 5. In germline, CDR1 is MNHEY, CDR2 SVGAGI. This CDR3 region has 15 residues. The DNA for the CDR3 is TGTGCCAGCAGCCAGGGGGGATATAGCAATCAGCCCCAGCATTTT. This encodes CASSQGGYSNQPQHF.

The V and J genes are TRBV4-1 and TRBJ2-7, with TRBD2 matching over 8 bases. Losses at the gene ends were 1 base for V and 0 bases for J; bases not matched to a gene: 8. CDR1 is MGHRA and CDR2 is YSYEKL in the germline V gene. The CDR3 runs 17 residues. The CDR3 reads CASSQVGAGGFSYEQYF. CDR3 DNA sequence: TGCGCCAGCAGCCAAGTGGGGGCGGGGGGCTTCTCCTACGAGCAGTACTTC.

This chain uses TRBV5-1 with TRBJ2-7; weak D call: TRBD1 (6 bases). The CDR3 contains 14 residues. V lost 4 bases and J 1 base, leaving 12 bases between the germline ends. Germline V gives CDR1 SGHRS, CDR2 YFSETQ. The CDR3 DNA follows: TGCGCCAGCAGCGCCATGGACAGATCCTACGAGCAGTACTTC. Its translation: CASSAMDRSYEQYF.

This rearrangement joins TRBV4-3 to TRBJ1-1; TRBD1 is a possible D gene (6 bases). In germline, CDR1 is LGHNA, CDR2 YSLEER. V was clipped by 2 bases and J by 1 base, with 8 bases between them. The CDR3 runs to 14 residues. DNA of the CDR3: TGCGCCAGCAGCCAATTCAGGGGGAACACTGAAGCTTTCTTT. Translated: CASSQFRGNTEAFF.

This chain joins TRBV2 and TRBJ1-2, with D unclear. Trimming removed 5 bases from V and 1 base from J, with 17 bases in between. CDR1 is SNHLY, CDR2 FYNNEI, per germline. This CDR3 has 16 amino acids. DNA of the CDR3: TGTGCCAGCAGTCAAGGCCCCGGACTGCTTAACTATGGCTACACCTTC. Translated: CASSQGPGLLNYGYTF.

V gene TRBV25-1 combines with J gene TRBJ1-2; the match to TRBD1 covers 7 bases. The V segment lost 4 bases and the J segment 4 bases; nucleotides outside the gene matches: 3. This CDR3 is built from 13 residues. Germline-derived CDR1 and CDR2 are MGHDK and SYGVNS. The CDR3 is CASSGGQTYGYTF. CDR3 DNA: TGTGCCAGCAGTGGGGGACAGACCTATGGCTACACCTTC.